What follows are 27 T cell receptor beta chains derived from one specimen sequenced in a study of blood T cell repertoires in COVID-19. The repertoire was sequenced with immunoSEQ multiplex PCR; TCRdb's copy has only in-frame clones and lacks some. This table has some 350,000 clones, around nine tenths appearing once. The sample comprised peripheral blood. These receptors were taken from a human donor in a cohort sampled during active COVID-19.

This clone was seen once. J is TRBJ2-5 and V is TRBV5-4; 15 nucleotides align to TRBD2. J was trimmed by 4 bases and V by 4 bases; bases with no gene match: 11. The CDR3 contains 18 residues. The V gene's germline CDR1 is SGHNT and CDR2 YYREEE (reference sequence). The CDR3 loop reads CASSTGTSGGISGETQYF. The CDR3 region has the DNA TGTGCCAGCAGCACCGGGACTAGCGGGGGGATTAGTGGAGAGACCCAGTACTTC.

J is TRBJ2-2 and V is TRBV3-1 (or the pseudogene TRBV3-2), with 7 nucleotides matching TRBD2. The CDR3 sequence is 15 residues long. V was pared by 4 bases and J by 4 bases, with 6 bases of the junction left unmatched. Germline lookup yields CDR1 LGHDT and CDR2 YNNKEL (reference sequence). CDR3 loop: CASSRPGGGTGELFF. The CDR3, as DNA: TGTGCCAGCAGCCGACCTGGGGGGGGCACCGGGGAGCTGTTTTTT.

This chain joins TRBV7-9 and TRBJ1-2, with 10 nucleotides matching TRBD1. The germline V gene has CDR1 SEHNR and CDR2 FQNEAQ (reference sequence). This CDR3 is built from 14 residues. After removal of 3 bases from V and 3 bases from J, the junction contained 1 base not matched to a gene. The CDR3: CASSLTGGDYGYTF. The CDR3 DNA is TGTGCCAGCAGCTTGACAGGGGGCGACTATGGCTACACCTTC. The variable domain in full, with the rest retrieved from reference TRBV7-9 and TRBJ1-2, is DTGVSQNPRHKITKRGQNVTFRCDPISEHNRLYWYRQTLGQGPEFLTYFQNEAQLEKSRLLSDRFSAERPKGSFSTLEIQRTEQGDSAMYLCASSLTGGDYGYTFGSGTRLTVV.

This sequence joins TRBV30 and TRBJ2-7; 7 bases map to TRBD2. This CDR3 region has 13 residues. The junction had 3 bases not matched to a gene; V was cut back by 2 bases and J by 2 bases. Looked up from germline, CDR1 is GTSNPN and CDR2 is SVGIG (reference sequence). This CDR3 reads CAWSIRGAYEQYF. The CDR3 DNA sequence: TGTGCCTGGAGTATCCGGGGGGCCTACGAGCAGTACTTC.

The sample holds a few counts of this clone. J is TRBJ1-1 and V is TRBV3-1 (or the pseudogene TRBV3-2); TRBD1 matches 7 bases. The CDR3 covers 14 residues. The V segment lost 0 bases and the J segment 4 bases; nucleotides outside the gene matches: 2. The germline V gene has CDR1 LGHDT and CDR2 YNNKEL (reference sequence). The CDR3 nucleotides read TGTGCCAGCAGCCAAGAACAGGGGAGCACTGAAGCTTTCTTT. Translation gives CASSQEQGSTEAFF.

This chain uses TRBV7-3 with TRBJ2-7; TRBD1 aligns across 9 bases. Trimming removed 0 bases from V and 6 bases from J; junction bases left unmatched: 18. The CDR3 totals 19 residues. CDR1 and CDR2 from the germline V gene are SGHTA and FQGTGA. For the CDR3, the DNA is TGTGCCAGCAGCTTAACGGGAGATCTTGGGACAGGGTACGGCTCCGAGCAGTACTTC. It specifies CASSLTGDLGTGYGSEQYF.

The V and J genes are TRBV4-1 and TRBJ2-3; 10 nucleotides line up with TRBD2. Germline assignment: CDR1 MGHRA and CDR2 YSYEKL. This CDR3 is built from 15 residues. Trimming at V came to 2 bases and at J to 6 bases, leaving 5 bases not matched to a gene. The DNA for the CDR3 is TGCGCCAGCAGCCAAATCGGACTAGCGGTCGATACGCAGTATTTT. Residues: CASSQIGLAVDTQYF.

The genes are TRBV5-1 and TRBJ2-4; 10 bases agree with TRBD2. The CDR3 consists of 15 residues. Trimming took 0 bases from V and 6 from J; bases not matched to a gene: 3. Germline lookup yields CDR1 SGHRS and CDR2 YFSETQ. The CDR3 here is CASSLASSGGNIQYF. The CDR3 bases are TGCGCCAGCAGCTTGGCTTCTAGCGGGGGAAACATTCAGTACTTC.

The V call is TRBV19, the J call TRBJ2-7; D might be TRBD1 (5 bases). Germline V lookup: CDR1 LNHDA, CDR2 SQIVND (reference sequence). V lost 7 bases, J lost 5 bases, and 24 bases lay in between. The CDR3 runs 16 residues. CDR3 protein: CASTTTAGRPLDEQYF. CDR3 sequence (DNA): TGTGCCAGTACAACGACGGCAGGGCGCCCCTTAGACGAGCAGTACTTC. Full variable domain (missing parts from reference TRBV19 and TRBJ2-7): DGGITQSPKYLFRKEGQNVTLSCEQNLNHDAMYWYRQDPGQGLRLIYYSQIVNDFQKGDIAEGYSVSREKKESFPLTVTSAQKNPTAFYLCASTTTAGRPLDEQYFGPGTRLTVT.

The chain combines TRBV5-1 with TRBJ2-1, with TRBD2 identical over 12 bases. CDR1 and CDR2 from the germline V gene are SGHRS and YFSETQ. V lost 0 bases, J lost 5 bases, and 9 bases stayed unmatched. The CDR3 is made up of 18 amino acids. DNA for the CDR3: TGCGCCAGCAGCTTGGGTATTGCGGCTAGCGGGAGGGACAATGAGCAGTTCTTC. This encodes CASSLGIAASGRDNEQFF.

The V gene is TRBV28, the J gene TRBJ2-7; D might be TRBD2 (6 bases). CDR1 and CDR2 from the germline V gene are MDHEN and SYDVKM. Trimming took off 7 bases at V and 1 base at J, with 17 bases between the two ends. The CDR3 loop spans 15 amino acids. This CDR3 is CASNPPGETSYEQYF. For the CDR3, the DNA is TGTGCCAGCAACCCCCCGGGGGAGACTTCCTACGAGCAGTACTTC.

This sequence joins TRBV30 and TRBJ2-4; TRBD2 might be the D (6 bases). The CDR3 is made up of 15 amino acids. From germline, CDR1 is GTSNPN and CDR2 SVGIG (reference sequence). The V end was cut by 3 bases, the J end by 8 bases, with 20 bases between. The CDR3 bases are TGTGCCTGGAGCTTAAGCCGGGGGACTGTAGACATTCAGTACTTC. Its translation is CAWSLSRGTVDIQYF. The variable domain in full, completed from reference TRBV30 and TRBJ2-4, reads SQTIHQWPATLVQPVGSPLSLECTVEGTSNPNLYWYRQAAGRGLQLLFYSVGIGQISSEVPQNLSASRPQDRQFILSSKKLLLSDSGFYLCAWSLSRGTVDIQYFGAGTRLSVL.

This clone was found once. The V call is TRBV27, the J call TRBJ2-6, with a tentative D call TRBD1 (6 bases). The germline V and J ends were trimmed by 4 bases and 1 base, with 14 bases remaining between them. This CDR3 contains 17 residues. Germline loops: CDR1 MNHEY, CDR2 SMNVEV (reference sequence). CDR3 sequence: CASSSFQGSSGANVLTF. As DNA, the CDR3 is TGTGCCAGCAGTTCGTTTCAGGGGTCGTCTGGGGCCAACGTCCTGACTTTC.

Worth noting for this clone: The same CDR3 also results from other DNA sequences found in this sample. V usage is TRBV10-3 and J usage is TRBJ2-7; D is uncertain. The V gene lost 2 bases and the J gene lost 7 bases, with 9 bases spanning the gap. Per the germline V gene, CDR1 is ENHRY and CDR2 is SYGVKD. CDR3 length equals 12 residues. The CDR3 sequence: CAISEPPREQYF. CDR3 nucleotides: TGTGCCATCAGTGAGCCCCCCCGGGAGCAGTACTTC.

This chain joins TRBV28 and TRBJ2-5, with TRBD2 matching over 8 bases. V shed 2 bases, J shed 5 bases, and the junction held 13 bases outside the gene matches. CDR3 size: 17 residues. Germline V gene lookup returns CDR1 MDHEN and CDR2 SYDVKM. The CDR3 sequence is CASSLTREARVWETQYF. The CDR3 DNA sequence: TGTGCCAGCAGTTTAACGCGGGAGGCCCGGGTGTGGGAGACCCAGTACTTC.

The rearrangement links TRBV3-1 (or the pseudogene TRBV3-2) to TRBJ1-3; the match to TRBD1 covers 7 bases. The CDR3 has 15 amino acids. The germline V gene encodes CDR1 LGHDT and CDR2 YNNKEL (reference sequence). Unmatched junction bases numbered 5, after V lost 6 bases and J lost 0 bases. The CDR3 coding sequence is TGTGCCAGCAGACCCGGGACAGACTCTGGAAACACCATATATTTT. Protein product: CASRPGTDSGNTIYF.

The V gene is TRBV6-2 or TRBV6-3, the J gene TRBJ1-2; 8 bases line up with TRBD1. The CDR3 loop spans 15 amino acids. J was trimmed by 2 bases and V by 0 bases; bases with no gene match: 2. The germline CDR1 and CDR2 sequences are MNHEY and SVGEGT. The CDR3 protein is CASSYSGQENYGYTF. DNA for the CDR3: TGTGCCAGCAGTTACTCGGGACAGGAGAACTATGGCTACACCTTC.

The CDR3 spells CASSLAGTANEKLFF. CDR3 in DNA: TGCGCCAGCAGCTTGGCCGGGACAGCCAATGAAAAACTGTTTTTT. V usage is TRBV5-1 and J usage is TRBJ1-4; 7 bases match TRBD1. CDR1 is SGHRS, CDR2 YFSETQ, per germline. CDR3 length equals 15 residues. The ends lost 0 bases at V and 5 bases at J; junction bases unmatched: 4.

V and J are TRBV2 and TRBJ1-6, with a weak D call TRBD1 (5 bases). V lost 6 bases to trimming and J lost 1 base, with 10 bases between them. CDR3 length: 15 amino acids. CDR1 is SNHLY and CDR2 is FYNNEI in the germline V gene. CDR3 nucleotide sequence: TGTGCCAGCAGGGGGGGGATGTCCTATAATTCACCCCTCCACTTT. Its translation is CASRGGMSYNSPLHF.

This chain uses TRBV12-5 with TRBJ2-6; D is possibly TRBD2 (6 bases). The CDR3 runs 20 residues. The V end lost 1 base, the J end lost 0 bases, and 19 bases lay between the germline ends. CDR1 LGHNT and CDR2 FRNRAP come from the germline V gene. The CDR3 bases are TGTGCTAGTGGTTTGGAGCCCTGGGGGGTGAGGTACTCTGGGGCCAACGTCCTGACTTTC. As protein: CASGLEPWGVRYSGANVLTF.

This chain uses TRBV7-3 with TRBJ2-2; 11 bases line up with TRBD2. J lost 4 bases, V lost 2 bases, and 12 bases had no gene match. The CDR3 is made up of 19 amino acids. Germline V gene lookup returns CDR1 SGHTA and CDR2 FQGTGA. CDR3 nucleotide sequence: TGTGCCAGCAGCTTATGGTCTAGCGGGGGGATATTTGGCACCGGGGAGCTGTTTTTT. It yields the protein CASSLWSSGGIFGTGELFF.

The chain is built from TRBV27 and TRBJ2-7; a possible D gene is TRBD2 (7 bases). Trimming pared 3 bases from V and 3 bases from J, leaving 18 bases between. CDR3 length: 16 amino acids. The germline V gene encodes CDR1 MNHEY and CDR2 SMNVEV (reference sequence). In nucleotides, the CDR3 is TGTGCCAGCAGTTTCCAACCCGCGGGGGCGGTCTACGAGCAGTACTTC. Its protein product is CASSFQPAGAVYEQYF.

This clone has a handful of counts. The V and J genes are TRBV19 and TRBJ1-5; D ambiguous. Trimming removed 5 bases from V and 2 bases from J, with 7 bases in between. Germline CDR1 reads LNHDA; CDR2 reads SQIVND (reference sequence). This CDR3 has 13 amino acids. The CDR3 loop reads CASSLPGNQPQHF. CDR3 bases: TGTGCCAGTAGTCTCCCTGGCAATCAGCCCCAGCATTTT.

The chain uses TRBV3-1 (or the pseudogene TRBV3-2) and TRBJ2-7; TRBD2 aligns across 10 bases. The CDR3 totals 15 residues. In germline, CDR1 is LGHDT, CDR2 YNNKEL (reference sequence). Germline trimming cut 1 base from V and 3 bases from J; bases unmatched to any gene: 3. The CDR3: CASSQGAGGVYEQYF. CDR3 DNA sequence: TGTGCCAGCAGCCAAGGAGCGGGAGGGGTCTACGAGCAGTACTTC.

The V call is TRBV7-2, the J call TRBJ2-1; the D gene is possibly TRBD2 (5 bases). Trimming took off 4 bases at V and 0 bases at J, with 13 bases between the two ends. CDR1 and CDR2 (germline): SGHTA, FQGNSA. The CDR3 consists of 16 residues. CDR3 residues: CASSSLSGFSYNEQFF. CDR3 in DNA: TGTGCCAGCAGCTCCCTAAGCGGATTCTCCTACAATGAGCAGTTCTTC.

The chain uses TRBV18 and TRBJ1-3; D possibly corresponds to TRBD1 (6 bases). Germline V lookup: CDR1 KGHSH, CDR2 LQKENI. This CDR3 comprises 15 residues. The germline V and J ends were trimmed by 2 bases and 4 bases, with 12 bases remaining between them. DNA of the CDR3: TGTGCCAGCTCACCAATCACAGGGCCCGGAAACACCATATATTTT. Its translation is CASSPITGPGNTIYF.

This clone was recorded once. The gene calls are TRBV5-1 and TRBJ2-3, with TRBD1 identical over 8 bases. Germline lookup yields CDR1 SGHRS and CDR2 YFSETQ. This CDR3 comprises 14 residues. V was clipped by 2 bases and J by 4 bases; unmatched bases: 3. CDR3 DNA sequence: TGCGCCAGCAGCTTAAAACAGGGGGCAGATACGCAGTATTTT. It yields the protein CASSLKQGADTQYF.